This TCR beta chain derives from a study of control samples from healthy donors and cancer patients. Assay used: immunoSEQ multiplex PCR; TCRdb lists only in-frame clones, some missing. The sample consists of about 51,000 clones, about 90% of them appearing once. The CDR3 covers 13 residues. The germline V and J ends were trimmed by 1 base and 4 bases, with 8 bases remaining between them. The sequencing sample was made of PBMCs. The V gene is TRBV12-3 or TRBV12-4, the J gene TRBJ2-7; D gene ambiguous. The clonotype originates from a man between 50 and 59 years old with head and neck cancer. Written as DNA, the CDR3 is TGTGCCAGCAGTTTAGTGGCGGTTTACGAGCAGTACTTC. This codes for CASSLVAVYEQYF.